What follows is one T cell receptor (beta chain) and its context. What it binds is not known. This entry comes from a study of response to subunit inactivated influenza vaccine. Whole-study findings and limits: Only a handful of new T cells, the authors suggested, are recruited with each seasonal influenza vaccination.

TCRdb used MiXCR to reprocess the RT-PCR reads, holding one entry per CDR3 protein. The sample records over 400,000 distinct CDR3 sequences, roughly 13% being singletons. CDR3 length: 14 amino acids. Germline CDR1 reads LGHDT; CDR2 reads YNNKEL (reference sequence). V trimming: 3 bases; J trimming: 3 bases; junction bases outside the gene matches: 2. This material consisted of PBMCs from blood, taken roughly 48 days after vaccination. The clonotype originates from a man aged 45 to 65 who received an inactivated influenza vaccine. This rearrangement joins TRBV3-1 to TRBJ1-5; 7 positions agree with TRBD1. This CDR3 is CASSQTGFNQPQHF. CDR3 DNA sequence: TGTGCCAGCAGCCAGACAGGGTTCAATCAGCCCCAGCATTTT. Full variable domain (outside the CDR3, taken from reference TRBV3-1 and TRBJ1-5): DTAVSQTPKYLVTQMGNDKSIKCEQNLGHDTMYWYKQDSKKFLKIMFSYNNKELIINETVPNRFSPKSPDKAHLNLHINSLELGDSAVYFCASSQTGFNQPQHFGDGTRLSIL.